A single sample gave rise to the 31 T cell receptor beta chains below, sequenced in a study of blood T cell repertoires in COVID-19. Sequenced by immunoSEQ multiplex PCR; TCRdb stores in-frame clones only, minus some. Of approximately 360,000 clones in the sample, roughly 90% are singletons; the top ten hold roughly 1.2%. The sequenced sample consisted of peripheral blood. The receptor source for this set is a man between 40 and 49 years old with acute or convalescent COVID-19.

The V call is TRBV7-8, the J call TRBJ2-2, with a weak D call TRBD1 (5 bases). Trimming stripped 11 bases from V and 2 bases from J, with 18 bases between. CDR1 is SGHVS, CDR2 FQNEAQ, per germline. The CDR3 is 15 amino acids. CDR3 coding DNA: TGTGCCGGACGACTTGACAGAGACAACACCGGGGAGCTGTTTTTT. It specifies CAGRLDRDNTGELFF.

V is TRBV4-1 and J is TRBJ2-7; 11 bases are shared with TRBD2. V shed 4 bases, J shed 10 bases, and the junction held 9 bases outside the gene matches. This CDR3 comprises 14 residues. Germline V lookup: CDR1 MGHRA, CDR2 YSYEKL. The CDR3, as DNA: TGCGCCAGCAGCCTGCGAGCTAGCGGGGGGAATCAGTACTTC. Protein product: CASSLRASGGNQYF.

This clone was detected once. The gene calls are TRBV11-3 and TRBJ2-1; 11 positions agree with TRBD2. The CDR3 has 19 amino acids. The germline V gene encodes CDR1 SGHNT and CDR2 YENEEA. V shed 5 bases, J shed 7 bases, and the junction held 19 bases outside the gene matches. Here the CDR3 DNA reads TGTGCCAGCAGCCCCCATCTCGGTAGCGGGAGGGCCTCTGGGAATGAGCAGTTCTTC. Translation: CASSPHLGSGRASGNEQFF.

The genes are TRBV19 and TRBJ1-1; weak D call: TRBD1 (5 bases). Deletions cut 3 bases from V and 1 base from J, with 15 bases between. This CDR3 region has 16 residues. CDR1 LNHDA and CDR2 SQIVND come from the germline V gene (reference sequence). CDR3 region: CASSMILDTTNTEAFF. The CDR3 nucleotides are TGTGCCAGTAGTATGATTCTGGACACCACGAACACTGAAGCTTTCTTT.

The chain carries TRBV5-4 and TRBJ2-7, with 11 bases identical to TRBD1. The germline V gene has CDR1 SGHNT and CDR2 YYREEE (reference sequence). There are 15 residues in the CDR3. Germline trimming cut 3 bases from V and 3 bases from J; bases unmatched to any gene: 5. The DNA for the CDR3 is TGTGCCAGCAGCTCACGGGACAGGGGGTACTACGAGCAGTACTTC. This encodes CASSSRDRGYYEQYF.

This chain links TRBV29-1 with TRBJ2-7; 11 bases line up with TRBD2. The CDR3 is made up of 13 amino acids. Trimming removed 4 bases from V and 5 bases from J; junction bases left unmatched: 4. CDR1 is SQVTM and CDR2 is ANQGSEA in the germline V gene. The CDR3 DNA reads TGCAGCGTTGCCGGACTAGCGGGCAACGAGCAGTACTTC. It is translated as CSVAGLAGNEQYF.

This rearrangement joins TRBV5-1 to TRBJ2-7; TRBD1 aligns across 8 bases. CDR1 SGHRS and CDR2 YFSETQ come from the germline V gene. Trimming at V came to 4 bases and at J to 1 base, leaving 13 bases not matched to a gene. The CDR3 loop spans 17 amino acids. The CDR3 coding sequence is TGCGCCAGCAGCGCGGTCGGGACAGGACCCCCTTCCTACGAGCAGTACTTC. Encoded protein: CASSAVGTGPPSYEQYF.

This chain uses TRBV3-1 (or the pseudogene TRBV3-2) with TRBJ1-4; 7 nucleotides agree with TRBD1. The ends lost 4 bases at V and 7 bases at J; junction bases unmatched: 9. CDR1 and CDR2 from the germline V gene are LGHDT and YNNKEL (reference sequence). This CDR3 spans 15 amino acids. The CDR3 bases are TGTGCCAGCAGCCCAAGACAGGGCGGAGGTGAAAAACTGTTTTTT. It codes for CASSPRQGGGEKLFF.

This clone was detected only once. CDR3 DNA sequence: TGTGCCAGCAGCTCGACTAGCGGGATTGACGGGGAGCTGTTTTTT. Amino acids: CASSSTSGIDGELFF. This chain joins TRBV13 and TRBJ2-2; TRBD2 agrees at 11 bases. Looked up from germline, CDR1 is PRHDT and CDR2 is FYEKMQ (reference sequence). The CDR3 spans 15 residues. V dropped 4 bases and J dropped 7; count of bases not matched to a gene: 5.

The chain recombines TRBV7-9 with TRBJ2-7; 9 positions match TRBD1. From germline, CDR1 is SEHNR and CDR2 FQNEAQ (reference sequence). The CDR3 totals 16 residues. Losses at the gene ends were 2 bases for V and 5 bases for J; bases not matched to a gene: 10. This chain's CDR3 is CASSLNLADRGHEQYF. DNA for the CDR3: TGTGCCAGCAGCTTAAACCTGGCGGACAGGGGCCACGAGCAGTACTTC. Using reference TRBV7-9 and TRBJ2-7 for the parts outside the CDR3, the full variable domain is DTGVSQNPRHKITKRGQNVTFRCDPISEHNRLYWYRQTLGQGPEFLTYFQNEAQLEKSRLLSDRFSAERPKGSFSTLEIQRTEQGDSAMYLCASSLNLADRGHEQYFGPGTRLTVT.

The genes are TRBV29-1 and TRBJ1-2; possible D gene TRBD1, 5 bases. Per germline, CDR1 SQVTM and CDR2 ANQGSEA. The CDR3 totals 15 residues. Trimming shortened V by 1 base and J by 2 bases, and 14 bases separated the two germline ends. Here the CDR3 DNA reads TGCAGCGTTGAAGGAGGAGGGGACGCGAACTATGGCTACACCTTC. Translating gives CSVEGGGDANYGYTF.

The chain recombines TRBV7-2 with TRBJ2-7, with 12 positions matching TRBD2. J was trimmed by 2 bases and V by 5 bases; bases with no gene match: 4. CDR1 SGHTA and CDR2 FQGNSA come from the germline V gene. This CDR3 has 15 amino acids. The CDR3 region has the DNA TGTGCCAGCAGCGCCACTAGCGGGGGGCCCTACGAGCAGTACTTC. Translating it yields CASSATSGGPYEQYF.

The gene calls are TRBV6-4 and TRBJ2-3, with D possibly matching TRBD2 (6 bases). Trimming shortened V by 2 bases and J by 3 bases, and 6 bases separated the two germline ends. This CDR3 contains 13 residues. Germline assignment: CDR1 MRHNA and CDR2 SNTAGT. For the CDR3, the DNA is TGTGCCAGCAGTGACGGAGGGACAGATACGCAGTATTTT. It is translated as CASSDGGTDTQYF.

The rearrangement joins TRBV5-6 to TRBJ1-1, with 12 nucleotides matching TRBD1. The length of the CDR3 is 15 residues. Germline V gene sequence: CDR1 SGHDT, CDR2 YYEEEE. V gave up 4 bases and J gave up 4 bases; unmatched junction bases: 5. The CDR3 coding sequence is TGTGCCAGCAGCCCACGGGGACAGGGGGCCACTGAAGCTTTCTTT. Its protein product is CASSPRGQGATEAFF.

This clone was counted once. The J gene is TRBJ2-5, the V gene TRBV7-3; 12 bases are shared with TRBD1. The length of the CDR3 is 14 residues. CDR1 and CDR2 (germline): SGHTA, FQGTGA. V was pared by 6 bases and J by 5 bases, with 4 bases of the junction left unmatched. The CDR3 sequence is CASSRGTGGETQYF. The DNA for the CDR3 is TGTGCCAGCAGTCGCGGGACAGGGGGCGAGACCCAGTACTTC. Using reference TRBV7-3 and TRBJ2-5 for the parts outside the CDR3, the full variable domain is GAGVSQTPSNKVTEKGKYVELRCDPISGHTALYWYRQSLGQGPEFLIYFQGTGAADDSGLPNDRFFAVRPEGSVSTLKIQRTERGDSAVYLCASSRGTGGETQYFGPGTRLLVL.

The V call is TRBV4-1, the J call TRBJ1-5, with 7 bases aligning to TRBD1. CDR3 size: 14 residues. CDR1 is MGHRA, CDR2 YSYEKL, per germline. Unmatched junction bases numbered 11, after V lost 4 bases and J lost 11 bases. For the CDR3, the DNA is TGCGCCAGCAGCCTTGGGCCTATACAGGGGACCCAGCATTTT. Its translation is CASSLGPIQGTQHF.

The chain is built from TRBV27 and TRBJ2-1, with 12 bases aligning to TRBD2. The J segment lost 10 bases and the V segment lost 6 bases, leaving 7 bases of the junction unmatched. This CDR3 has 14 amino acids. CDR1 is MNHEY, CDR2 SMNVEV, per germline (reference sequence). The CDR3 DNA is TGTGCCAGCAGGACTAGCGGGAGCCCTAGGGAGCAGTTCTTC. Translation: CASRTSGSPREQFF.

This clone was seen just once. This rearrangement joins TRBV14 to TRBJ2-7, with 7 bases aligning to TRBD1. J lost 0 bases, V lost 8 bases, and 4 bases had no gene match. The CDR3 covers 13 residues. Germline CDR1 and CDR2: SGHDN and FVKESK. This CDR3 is CASGQASSYEQYF. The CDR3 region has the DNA TGTGCCAGCGGACAGGCTAGCTCCTACGAGCAGTACTTC.

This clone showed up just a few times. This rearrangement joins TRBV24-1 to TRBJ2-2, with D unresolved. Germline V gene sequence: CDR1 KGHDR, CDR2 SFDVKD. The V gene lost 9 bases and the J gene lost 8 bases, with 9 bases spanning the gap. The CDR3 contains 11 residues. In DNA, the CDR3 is TGTGCCACCTCCCAACTGGGGGAGCTGTTTTTT. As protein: CATSQLGELFF.

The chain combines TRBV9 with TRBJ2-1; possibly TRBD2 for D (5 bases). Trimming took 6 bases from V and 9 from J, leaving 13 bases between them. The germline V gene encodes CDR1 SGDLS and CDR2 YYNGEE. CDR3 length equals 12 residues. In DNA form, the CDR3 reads TGTGCCAGCACCGGTGGCGGGCTTGAGCAGTTCTTC. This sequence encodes CASTGGGLEQFF.

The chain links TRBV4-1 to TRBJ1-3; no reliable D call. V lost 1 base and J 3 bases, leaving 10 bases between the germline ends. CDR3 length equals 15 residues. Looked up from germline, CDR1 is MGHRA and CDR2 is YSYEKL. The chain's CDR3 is CASSQVGPVGNTIYF. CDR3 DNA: TGCGCCAGCAGCCAAGTTGGTCCGGTTGGAAACACCATATATTTT.

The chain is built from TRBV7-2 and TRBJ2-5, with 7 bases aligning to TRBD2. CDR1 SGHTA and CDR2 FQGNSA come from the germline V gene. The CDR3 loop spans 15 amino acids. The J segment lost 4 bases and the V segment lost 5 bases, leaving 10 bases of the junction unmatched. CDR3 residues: CASSPPLSGGETQYF. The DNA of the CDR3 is TGTGCCAGCAGCCCGCCGCTTTCGGGAGGAGAGACCCAGTACTTC. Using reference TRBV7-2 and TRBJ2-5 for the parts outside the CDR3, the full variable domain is GAGVSQSPSNKVTEKGKDVELRCDPISGHTALYWYRQSLGQGLEFLIYFQGNSAPDKSGLPSDRFSAERTGGSVSTLTIQRTQQEDSAVYLCASSPPLSGGETQYFGPGTRLLVL.

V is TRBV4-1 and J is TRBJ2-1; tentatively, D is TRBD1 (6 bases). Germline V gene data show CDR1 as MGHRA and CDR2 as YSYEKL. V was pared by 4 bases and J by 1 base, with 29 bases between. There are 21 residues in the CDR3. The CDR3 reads CASSPSANPGHLLRSYNEQFF. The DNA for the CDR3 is TGCGCCAGCAGCCCTTCTGCTAATCCGGGACACTTACTCCGTTCCTACAATGAGCAGTTCTTC.

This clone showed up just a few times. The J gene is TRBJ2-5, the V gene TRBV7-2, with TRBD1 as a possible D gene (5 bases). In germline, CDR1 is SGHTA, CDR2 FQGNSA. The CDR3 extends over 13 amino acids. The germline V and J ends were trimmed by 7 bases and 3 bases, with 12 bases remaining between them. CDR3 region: CASTKEGEETQYF. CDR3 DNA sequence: TGTGCCAGCACTAAAGAAGGGGAAGAGACCCAGTACTTC.

This chain's CDR3 is CASSEYRYSTEAFF. The CDR3 bases are TGTGCCAGCAGTGAATACAGGTACTCCACTGAAGCTTTCTTT. The J gene is TRBJ1-1, the V gene TRBV2; a weak D match, TRBD1 (5 bases). This CDR3 spans 14 amino acids. The germline CDR1 and CDR2 sequences are SNHLY and FYNNEI. The germline V and J ends were trimmed by 2 bases and 4 bases, with 11 bases remaining between them.

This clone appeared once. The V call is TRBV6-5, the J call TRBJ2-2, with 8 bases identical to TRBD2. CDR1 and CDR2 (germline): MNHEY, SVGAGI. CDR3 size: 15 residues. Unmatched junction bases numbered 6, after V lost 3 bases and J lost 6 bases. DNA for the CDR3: TGTGCCAGCAGTTATTTCCGGGAGGGCCCCGGGGAGCTGTTTTTT. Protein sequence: CASSYFREGPGELFF.

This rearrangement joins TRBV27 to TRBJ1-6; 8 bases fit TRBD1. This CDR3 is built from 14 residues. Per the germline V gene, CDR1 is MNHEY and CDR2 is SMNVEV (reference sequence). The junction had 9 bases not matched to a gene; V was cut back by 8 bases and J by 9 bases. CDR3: CASSRGQGGSPLHF. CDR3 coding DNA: TGTGCCAGCTCCCGAGGACAGGGAGGTTCACCCCTCCACTTT.

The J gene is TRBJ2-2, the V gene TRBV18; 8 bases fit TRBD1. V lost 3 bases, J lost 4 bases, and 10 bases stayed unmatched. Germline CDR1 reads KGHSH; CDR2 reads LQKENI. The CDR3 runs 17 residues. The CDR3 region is CASSPQPTGVRTGELFF. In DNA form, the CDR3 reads TGTGCCAGCTCACCTCAGCCGACAGGGGTTCGCACCGGGGAGCTGTTTTTT. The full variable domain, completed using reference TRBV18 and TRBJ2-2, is NAGVMQNPRHLVRRRGQEARLRCSPMKGHSHVYWYRQLPEEGLKFMVYLQKENIIDESGMPKERFSAEFPKEGPSILRIQQVVRGDSAAYFCASSPQPTGVRTGELFFGEGSRLTVL.

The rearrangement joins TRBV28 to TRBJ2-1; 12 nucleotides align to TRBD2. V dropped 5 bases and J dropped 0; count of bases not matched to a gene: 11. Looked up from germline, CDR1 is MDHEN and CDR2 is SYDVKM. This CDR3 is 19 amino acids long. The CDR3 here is CASSDQRGLAGISYNEQFF. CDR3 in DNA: TGTGCCAGCAGTGATCAAAGAGGACTAGCGGGAATCTCCTACAATGAGCAGTTCTTC.

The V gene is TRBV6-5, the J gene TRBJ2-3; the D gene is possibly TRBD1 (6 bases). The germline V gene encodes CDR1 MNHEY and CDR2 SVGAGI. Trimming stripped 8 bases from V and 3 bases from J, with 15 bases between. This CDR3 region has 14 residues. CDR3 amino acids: CASAWGLATDTQYF. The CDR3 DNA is TGTGCCAGCGCATGGGGGCTTGCAACAGATACGCAGTATTTT.

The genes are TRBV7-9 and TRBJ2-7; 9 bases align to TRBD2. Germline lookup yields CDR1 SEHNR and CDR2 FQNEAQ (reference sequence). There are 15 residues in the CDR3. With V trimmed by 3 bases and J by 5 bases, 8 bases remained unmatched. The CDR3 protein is CASSFLSGSPHEQYF. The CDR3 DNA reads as TGTGCCAGCAGCTTTCTTAGCGGGAGCCCCCACGAGCAGTACTTC. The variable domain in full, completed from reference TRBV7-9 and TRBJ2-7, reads DTGVSQNPRHKITKRGQNVTFRCDPISEHNRLYWYRQTLGQGPEFLTYFQNEAQLEKSRLLSDRFSAERPKGSFSTLEIQRTEQGDSAMYLCASSFLSGSPHEQYFGPGTRLTVT.